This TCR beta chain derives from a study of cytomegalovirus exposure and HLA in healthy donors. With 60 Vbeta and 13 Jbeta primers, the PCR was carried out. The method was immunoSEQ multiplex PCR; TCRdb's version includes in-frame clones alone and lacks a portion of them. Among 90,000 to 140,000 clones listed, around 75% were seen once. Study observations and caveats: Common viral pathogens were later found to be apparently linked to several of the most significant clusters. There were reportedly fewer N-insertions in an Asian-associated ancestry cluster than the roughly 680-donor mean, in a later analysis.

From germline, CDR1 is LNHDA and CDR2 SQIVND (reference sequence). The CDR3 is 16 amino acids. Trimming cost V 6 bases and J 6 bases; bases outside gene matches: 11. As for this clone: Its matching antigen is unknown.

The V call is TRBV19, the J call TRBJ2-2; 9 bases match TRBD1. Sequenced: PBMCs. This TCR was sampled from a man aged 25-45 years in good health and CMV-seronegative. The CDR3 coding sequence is TGTGCCAGTAGGCCGGGACAGGGTACGATAGCCGGGGAGCTGTTTTTT. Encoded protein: CASRPGQGTIAGELFF.